This TCR beta chain emerged from a study of naive and memory T cell subsets (dated by TCRdb to 2016 to 2017). In terms of the full investigation: The figure summarizing the skin biopsy and whole blood samples listed roughly ten blood donors, 7 tuberculin skin test biopsies and 3 saline control biopsies. Skin biopsies were collected from tuberculin skin test sites or from saline-injected control sites and were processed for RNA extraction as previously described. PCR2 was typically run as a SYBR Green qPCR and stopped at a set threshold, although low-input samples could use end-point PCR of around 6 cycles instead. Paper-wide results and their limitations: The larger number of TCRs found at tuberculin skin test sites was interpreted as T cell infiltration of a delayed type IV hypersensitivity reaction. TCR sequences were reportedly recovered from both types of skin biopsy, with far more TCRs being found at tuberculin skin test sites. Skin biopsy collection and RNA processing details were not given in the paper but referenced to earlier studies. The potential sensitivity of the RNA-based method to TCR transcript changes with T cell activation and differentiation was acknowledged.

The library came from UMI-ligation and nested PCR. The ligated cDNA was amplified by four rounds of PCR, in which nested alpha and beta constant region primers were used together with the SP2 primer. For the blood and skin samples, reverse transcription of TCR RNA was done with SuperScript IV along with alpha and beta constant region primers. T4 RNA ligase 1 was used to ligate an oligonucleotide containing the Illumina SP2 primer and a UMI to the 3' end of the cDNA. The 12-nucleotide UMI was composed of two random hexamers separated by an eight-base spacer, which was included to prevent hairpin formation. From the second PCR onward, TCR alpha and beta chain libraries were processed separately and dual indexed for multiplexing. After pooling, the indexed libraries were analyzed by capillary electrophoresis and sequenced on either an Illumina MiSeq or NextSeq. Libraries were spiked with PhiX DNA at about 5-7.5% so that base diversity was increased and cluster recognition was improved. In the authors' own workflow: Demultiplexor took UMIs from read 2, joined the UMIs to the TCR sequence from read 1, and separated reads according to sample indices. V and J genes and V-J junctions were identified by Decombinator, and each TCR was assigned a five-part identifier that included V and J deletions. Collapsinator used UMIs to correct sequencing errors and PCR amplification heterogeneity, producing a UMI-based abundance for each TCR. CDR3Translator converted identifiers to nucleotide sequence, translated to amino acids, and extracted CDR3 regions using terminal motifs. After normalization to the amount of input RNA, error-corrected alpha and beta TCR counts from blood and skin were compared. TCRdb reanalyzed the raw reads on its own, using fastp at Q25 for trimming and MiXCR for clone calling, and kept in-frame beta chains. Each CDR3 protein appears once, grouped with its most common genes and DNA. It is TCRdb's table, rather than the study itself, that gives the V and J calls and clone size. Counted in this sample were 20,000 to 25,000 distinct CDR3 sequences; approximately 6.5% of them appeared once. In total, the top ten clones hold over 5% of the sample.

Including cysteine and phenylalanine, the CDR3 has 14 amino acids. Only the CDR3 part of the read is kept: 42 bases, read in frame from the first base. The trim is 3 bases for V and 1 base for J, with a gap of 9 bases between the germline ends. The sample's treatment or condition label, decoded: skin biopsy from PPD injection site in Mantoux-positive individual. Using 3' ligation of a UMI-containing oligonucleotide to TCR cDNA, the study laid out a robust and sensitive protocol to amplify, sequence and analyze TCRs. Tuberculin skin test biopsies were obtained from sites injected with PPD in individuals who had a positive Mantoux test. Total RNA was used without cell sorting and was treated with RQ1 DNase before reverse transcription, with a target input of roughly 1 to 1000 ng. Libraries were prepared from skin biopsies and whole blood so that pipeline robustness could be tested in samples in which T cells form a minority population.

About this clonotype: The target of this receptor is not known. Per-base qualities were not stored, and no clone one base away is much larger.

Sequenced here: skin, sampled from a tuberculin skin test site. The source is an adult in good health. This chain joins TRBV12-3 or TRBV12-4 to TRBJ1-1; TRBD1 could be the D gene, as 6 bases match. The CDR3 region reads CASSFQGPNTEAFF. The nucleotide sequence is given as TGTGCCAGCAGTTTTCAGGGGCCGAACACTGAAGCTTTCTTT.